This T cell receptor (beta chain) emerged from a study of T cells expressing NK-cell markers. Study summary: Researchers got TCR beta repertoires out of sorted CD3+CD56+NKG2C+, CD3+CD56+NKG2C- and CD3+CD56-NKG2C+ T cells.

Following a re-call of the 5' RACE reads, TCRdb has one entry per CDR3 protein and lacks DNA. The sample is made up of 500,000 or so distinct CDR3 sequences, and the top ten hold around 4% of it. Germline V gene lookup returns CDR1 SGHAT and CDR2 FQNNGV. The CDR3 totals 13 residues. General observations from the study: Similarly, these clonotypes led the CD3+CD56-NKG2C+ fraction as well in several donors. Top CD8+ clonotypes included the dominant CD3+CD56+NKG2C+ clonotypes in six donors.

Points on this clonotype: What it binds is unknown.

The clonotype comes from a man between 18 and 35 years old in good health. The sample was blood T cells: a sorted CD56 or NKG2C T cell subset, CD4+ or CD8+ T cells, or bulk PBMC T cells (not recorded which). The chain combines TRBV11-2 with TRBJ2-1; the D call from TCRdb, TRBD1, cannot be confirmed without DNA. Here the CDR3 reads CASSPSGVGEQFF.